This TCR beta chain originates from a study of cytomegalovirus exposure and HLA in healthy donors. About the research overall: The study's early data release held about 85 million unique TCRs from HLA-typed donors.

Whole-study results and caveats: Some highly shared sequence variants likely arose as a pipeline artifact. The authors later linked a missense DCLRE1C variant to TCR beta V- and J-gene trimming. When analyzed later, the rates of TCR association showed variation by HLA locus, with DRB1 the most and HLA-C the fewest.

The PCR employed 60 Vbeta primers together with 13 Jbeta primers. Clones were read by immunoSEQ multiplex PCR, and TCRdb kept only the in-frame ones, dropping some. The sample consists of some 140,000 clones, just under 90% of them appearing once. CDR1 MDHEN and CDR2 SYDVKM come from the germline V gene. CDR3 length: 15 amino acids. Trimming pared 2 bases from V and 0 bases from J, leaving 10 bases between. In its sample, this clone was seen once. Its antigen is as yet unknown. The source of this sequence is a woman aged 25 to 45 in good health and CMV-seronegative. The rearrangement joins TRBV28 to TRBJ2-5; D may be TRBD1 (6 bases). The sequencing input was PBMCs. CDR3: CASSLRQVYQETQYF. CDR3 DNA: TGTGCCAGCAGTTTAAGACAGGTATACCAAGAGACCCAGTACTTC.